These T cell receptor beta chains were read from a single sample in a study of shared clonotypes between healthy human individuals. Here immunoSEQ multiplex PCR was the method, and the copy in TCRdb shows in-frame clones only, minus some. The sample holds approximately 100,000 clones, about 63% seen once. The sequenced sample consisted of memory CD8+ T cells sorted from blood. Receptors were obtained from a woman in her 30s in good health. Both conserved end residues are part of each CDR3. The D gene is left open where the match is weak. The size field is filled for only some rows; it gives once, few, many or a size class.

TRBJ2-1 | - | TRBV4-1 | - | TGCGCCAGCAGCCAGCACGCCTCGACTAGTTTTTATGAGCAGTTCTTC | CASSQHASTSFYEQFF
TRBJ2-5 | - | TRBV5-1 | - | TGCGCCAGCAGCTTGGGGGCGACCCGGGGGCCCCAAGAGACCCAGTACTTC | CASSLGATRGPQETQYF
TRBJ1-2 | - | TRBV19 | - | TGTGCCAGTAGCACCCACGTGGGGCAGGGGACCTATGGCTACACCTTC | CASSTHVGQGTYGYTF
TRBJ1-4 | TRBD1 | TRBV5-4 | - | TGTGCCAGCAGCTCTGGGCCCGGGACAGGGGTTGGGGAAAAACTGTTTTTT | CASSSGPGTGVGEKLFF
TRBJ2-5 | - | TRBV29-1 | - | TGCAGCGTTGAATTGTTTGAGGACGCCCAAGAGACCCAGTACTTC | CSVELFEDAQETQYF
TRBJ1-2 | - | TRBV4-1 | - | TGCGCCAGCAGCCAAGGGGCCAAAGGGGAGGGATTCCCTAACTATGGCTACACCTTC | CASSQGAKGEGFPNYGYTF
TRBJ2-5 | - | TRBV28 | - | TGTGCCAGCACTCCCGCTCAGGGAGCACGGGAGACCCAGTACTTC | CASTPAQGARETQYF
TRBJ1-5 | TRBD1 | TRBV4-1 | few | TGCGCCAGCAGCGAACCAGGGACAGTCAATCAGCCCCAGCATTTT | CASSEPGTVNQPQHF
TRBJ2-1 | TRBD2 | TRBV9 | - | TGTGCCAGTAAACGGGGACTAGCGGGAGCGGGGTCCTACAATGAGCAGTTCTTC | CASKRGLAGAGSYNEQFF
TRBJ2-1 | - | TRBV6-4 | - | TGTGCCAGCAGTGACTCGGAGACCGGAGGGCAGTTCTTC | CASSDSETGGQFF
TRBJ2-7 | TRBD2 | TRBV15 | many | TGTGCCACCAGCAGAGGAATAGGAGGACTAGCAGCCGAGCAGTACTTC | CATSRGIGGLAAEQYF
TRBJ2-1 | TRBD2 | TRBV28 | - | TGTGCCAGCAGTTTTGGGGTAGAGCGGGAGGGGTCCTACAATGAGCAGTTCTTC | CASSFGVEREGSYNEQFF
TRBJ2-1 | TRBD2 | TRBV27 | once | TGTGCCAGCCGGACTAGCGCTTACTACAATGAGCAGTTCTTC | CASRTSAYYNEQFF
TRBJ1-3 | - | TRBV11-2 | - | TGTGCCAGCAGCTCTAGTCAGGGGTCCCCTGGAAACACCATATATTTT | CASSSSQGSPGNTIYF
TRBJ2-7 | - | TRBV27 | - | TGTGCCAGCAGTCCCGGAGGTGGGGGCCGATACGAGCAGTACTTC | CASSPGGGGRYEQYF
TRBJ2-7 | - | TRBV7-8 | few | TGTGCCAGCAGCACCAGCCCGGGGTACGAGCAGTACTTC | CASSTSPGYEQYF
TRBJ1-2 | TRBD1 | TRBV27 | - | TGTGCCAGCCGGAGTCCCGGGACAGGGACGGACTATGGCTACACCTTC | CASRSPGTGTDYGYTF
TRBJ2-2 | TRBD2 | TRBV29-1 | - | TGCAGCACCAGGACTAGCGGGGACACCGGGGAGCTGTTTTTT | CSTRTSGDTGELFF
TRBJ2-1 | - | TRBV5-1 | - | TGCGCCAGCAGCTCCGGACGGGCGGGGTACAATGAGCAGTTCTTC | CASSSGRAGYNEQFF
TRBJ2-7 | - | TRBV25-1 | - | TGTGCCAGCAGCTTTTTCGGGGGGCTGGGATACGAGCAGTACTTC | CASSFFGGLGYEQYF
TRBJ2-1 | TRBD2 | TRBV10-3 | - | TGTGCCACAGGACTAGCTACACAGCTTTACTCCTACAATGAGCAGTTCTTC | CATGLATQLYSYNEQFF
TRBJ2-5 | - | TRBV7-9 | - | TGTGCCAGCAGCTCCCTAAAGGGTTCCGAGACCCAGTACTTC | CASSSLKGSETQYF
TRBJ2-5 | TRBD2 | TRBV7-9 | few | TGTGCCACACGAGAGGCTAGCGGGAGGCAGTACCAAGAGACCCAGTACTTC | CATREASGRQYQETQYF
TRBJ2-6 | - | TRBV4-1 | - | TGCGCCAGCAGCCAGGACAGAGGTTTCTCTGGGGCCAACGTCCTGACTTTC | CASSQDRGFSGANVLTF
TRBJ1-2 | - | TRBV27 | - | TGTGCCAGCAGTTTGAGGGGGAGCTATGGCTACACCTTC | CASSLRGSYGYTF
TRBJ1-1 | TRBD1 | TRBV28 | - | TGTGCCAGCAGTTTGACAGGGGAGGACACTGAAGCTTTCTTT | CASSLTGEDTEAFF
TRBJ2-1 | TRBD2 | TRBV19 | - | TGTGCCAGTAATTTGGGGGGGAGCTCCTACAATGAGCAGTTCTTC | CASNLGGSSYNEQFF
TRBJ2-3 | - | TRBV6-5 | - | TGTGCCAGGCAAGGGGTGGGACCAGATACGCAGTATTTT | CARQGVGPDTQYF
TRBJ2-5 | - | TRBV27 | - | TGTGCCAGCAGTTACCAAGAGACCCAGTACTTC | CASSYQETQYF
TRBJ2-5 | TRBD2 | TRBV4-1 | - | TGCGCCAGCAGCCAGCCGGGACTAGCGTTATCGGAGACCCAGTACTTC | CASSQPGLALSETQYF
TRBJ2-1 | - | TRBV27 | - | TGTGCCAGCAGTTTAGTCTCGGGGACCGATGAGCAGTTCTTC | CASSLVSGTDEQFF
TRBJ2-7 | - | TRBV9 | - | TGTGCCAGCAGCCCTCGTGACCTTACCTACGAGCAGTACTTC | CASSPRDLTYEQYF
TRBJ2-7 | - | TRBV6-6 | few | TGTGCCAGCAGCCGCGGGACAGTCTCCTACGAGCAGTACTTC | CASSRGTVSYEQYF
TRBJ2-1 | TRBD2 | TRBV29-1 | few | TGCAGCGTTGGGACTAGCGGGGGGGACTACAATGAGCAGTTCTTC | CSVGTSGGDYNEQFF
TRBJ1-5 | TRBD1 | TRBV7-8 | few | TGTGCCAGCAGCCTCGGGACAGGTCCTCAGCCCCAGCATTTT | CASSLGTGPQPQHF
TRBJ2-3 | TRBD2 | TRBV27 | - | TGTGCCAGCAGACTCAGGTATAGCGGGAGGGCCGTTGTGACAGATACGCAGTATTTT | CASRLRYSGRAVVTDTQYF
TRBJ1-5 | - | TRBV19 | - | TGTGCCAGTACCCCGGGACCGATAAATCAGCCCCAGCATTTT | CASTPGPINQPQHF
TRBJ2-1 | TRBD2 | TRBV29-1 | few | TGCAGCGTTGAAGATCTTTGGGGAGGGTCCGAGGGCAATGAGCAGTTCTTC | CSVEDLWGGSEGNEQFF
TRBJ2-7 | TRBD2 | TRBV2 | - | TGTGCCAGCAGTTACTCCCTCTTAGCGGGAGGGCCCCGAGAGCAGTACTTC | CASSYSLLAGGPREQYF
TRBJ2-7 | - | TRBV6-5 | - | TGTGCCAGCAGGTACCGGGCACCGGGGCGAATACACGAGCAGTACTTC | CASRYRAPGRIHEQYF
TRBJ2-7 | - | TRBV19 | - | TGTGCCAGTAGTATGGGGCAGGGTGGGACCTACGAGCAGTACTTC | CASSMGQGGTYEQYF
TRBJ2-2 | - | TRBV6-6 | - | TGTGCCAGCAGCCCATGGACGGAGGGGGAGCTGTTTTTT | CASSPWTEGELFF
TRBJ2-2 | - | TRBV11-2 | many | TGTGCCAGCAGCTTCGTGCTATCGAACACCGGGGAGCTGTTTTTT | CASSFVLSNTGELFF
TRBJ2-1 | - | TRBV19 | - | TGTGCCAGTAGTAGCCTCAATGAGCAGTTCTTC | CASSSLNEQFF
TRBJ1-1 | - | TRBV27 | - | TGTGCCAGCACCGGGGGGGGGCTTAACACTGAAGCTTTCTTT | CASTGGGLNTEAFF
TRBJ2-5 | TRBD1 | TRBV5-8 | - | TGTGCCAGTGGACAGGGGAACCAAGAGACCCAGTACTTC | CASGQGNQETQYF
TRBJ2-5 | - | TRBV7-2 | - | TGTGCCAGCAGTCTCGACTGGAACCAAGAGACCCAGTACTTC | CASSLDWNQETQYF
TRBJ2-3 | - | TRBV2 | - | TGTGCCAGCAGTGACCGCGGGAGCACAGATACGCAGTATTTT | CASSDRGSTDTQYF
TRBJ1-6 | TRBD1 | TRBV2 | - | TGTGCCAGCAGCGATGGACAGGATAATTCACCCCTCCACTTT | CASSDGQDNSPLHF